The next 18 T cell receptor beta chains were all read from a single sample in a study of cytomegalovirus exposure and HLA in healthy donors. The PCR had 60 Vbeta and 13 Jbeta primers. TCRdb's copy holds only in-frame clones and misses some; the assay was immunoSEQ multiplex PCR. The table records about 200,000 clones, 60% to 80% of them present only once. The sequenced sample was PBMCs. These receptors all come from a woman aged 25 to 39 in good health and CMV-seronegative.

The chain couples TRBV6-5 to TRBJ2-5; no firm D call. The CDR3 runs 13 residues. Looked up from germline, CDR1 is MNHEY and CDR2 is SVGAGI. Trimming took off 0 bases at V and 5 bases at J, with 7 bases between the two ends. The CDR3 loop is CASSYSELETQYF. The CDR3 nucleotides are TGTGCCAGCAGTTACTCCGAGCTCGAGACCCAGTACTTC.

The table lists this clone with a few counts. The V gene is TRBV30, the J gene TRBJ1-1, with D hard to call. CDR3 length: 13 amino acids. Germline lookup yields CDR1 GTSNPN and CDR2 SVGIG (reference sequence). The V and J ends lost 4 bases and 11 bases respectively, with 20 bases between them. The CDR3 is CAWNLVRTAEAFF. The CDR3 bases are TGTGCCTGGAACCTAGTCAGGACTGCCGAGGCTTTCTTT.

V usage is TRBV6-1 and J usage is TRBJ2-3, with TRBD2 matching over 10 bases. Germline-derived CDR1 and CDR2 are MNHNS and SASEGT. Trimming removed 3 bases from V and 3 bases from J; junction bases left unmatched: 3. CDR3 length equals 15 residues. CDR3 sequence: CASSEWTSGTDTQYF. The CDR3 DNA reads TGTGCCAGCAGTGAGTGGACTAGCGGAACAGATACGCAGTATTTT.

V gene TRBV6-5 combines with J gene TRBJ2-1, with D perhaps matching TRBD1 (6 bases). Germline-derived CDR1 and CDR2 are MNHEY and SVGAGI. CDR3 length: 13 residues. The V end was cut by 2 bases, the J end by 9 bases, with 11 bases between. CDR3: CASSYGQLREQFF. CDR3 coding DNA: TGTGCCAGCAGTTACGGACAGCTACGTGAGCAGTTCTTC.

This clone was picked up a small number of times. The chain links TRBV11-2 to TRBJ2-5; D perhaps matches TRBD2 (6 bases). V gave up 3 bases and J gave up 8 bases, with 13 bases separating them. The CDR3 consists of 13 residues. Per the germline V gene, CDR1 is SGHAT and CDR2 is FQNNGV. The CDR3 sequence: CASSLGGVGTQYF. CDR3 DNA: TGTGCCAGCAGCTTGGGCGGGGTGGGAACCCAGTACTTC.

The chain uses TRBV7-2 and TRBJ1-4; 12 nucleotides line up with TRBD1. The CDR3 has 13 residues. V trimming: 2 bases; J trimming: 15 bases; junction bases outside the gene matches: 4. CDR1 is SGHTA and CDR2 is FQGNSA in the germline V gene. For the CDR3, the DNA is TGTGCCAGCAGCTTACCGGGACAGGGGGCTTTGTTTTTT. This gives the protein CASSLPGQGALFF.

This chain joins TRBV13 and TRBJ1-1; maybe TRBD1 (5 bases). Trimming stripped 2 bases from V and 4 bases from J, with 11 bases between. CDR1 is PRHDT and CDR2 is FYEKMQ in the germline V gene (reference sequence). The CDR3 has 14 amino acids. CDR3 bases: TGTGCCAGCAGCTTACAGGGTTTCGGCACTGAAGCTTTCTTT. Translating it yields CASSLQGFGTEAFF.

DNA for the CDR3: TGTGCCACCCGGGACACTACGAACACTGAAGCTTTCTTT. Protein product: CATRDTTNTEAFF. The chain links TRBV10-3 to TRBJ1-1; the D gene is possibly TRBD1 (6 bases). Germline values: CDR1 ENHRY, CDR2 SYGVKD. This CDR3 is built from 13 residues. V shed 10 bases and J shed 1 base, with 13 bases lying between them.

J is TRBJ2-5 and V is TRBV18, with 9 bases identical to TRBD2. CDR3 size: 15 residues. Germline lookup yields CDR1 KGHSH and CDR2 LQKENI. J was trimmed by 6 bases and V by 1 base; bases with no gene match: 6. The CDR3 here is CASSPRSGRLKTQYF. The CDR3 nucleotides read TGTGCCAGCTCACCACGTAGCGGGAGACTCAAGACCCAGTACTTC.

The gene calls are TRBV2 and TRBJ2-5; 13 bases fit TRBD2. CDR3 length: 14 amino acids. With 6 bases clipped from V and 4 bases from J, the junction kept 2 bases outside the gene matches. CDR1 and CDR2 from the germline V gene are SNHLY and FYNNEI. The CDR3, as DNA: TGTGCCAGCAGCTGGACTAGCGGGAGAGAGACCCAGTACTTC. Translation gives CASSWTSGRETQYF. Full variable domain (missing parts from reference TRBV2 and TRBJ2-5): EPEVTQTPSHQVTQMGQEVILRCVPISNHLYFYWYRQILGQKVEFLVSFYNNEISEKSEIFDDQFSVERPDGSNFTLKIRSTKLEDSAMYFCASSWTSGRETQYFGPGTRLLVL.

The CDR3 here is CASSFDRGPYNEQFF. The DNA of the CDR3 is TGTGCCAGCAGCTTCGACAGGGGGCCCTACAATGAGCAGTTCTTC. The rearrangement uses TRBV13 and TRBJ2-1; TRBD1 matches 10 bases. The CDR3 is made up of 15 amino acids. Trimming took 3 bases from V and 2 from J; bases not matched to a gene: 1. Per the germline V gene, CDR1 is PRHDT and CDR2 is FYEKMQ (reference sequence).

V and J are TRBV27 and TRBJ1-2, with D perhaps TRBD1 (6 bases). In germline, CDR1 is MNHEY, CDR2 SMNVEV (reference sequence). Trimming took 6 bases from V and 2 from J, leaving 16 bases between them. CDR3 length equals 15 residues. The CDR3 DNA reads TGTGCCAGCAGCCCTACCGGACAGACCAACTATGGCTACACCTTC. This encodes CASSPTGQTNYGYTF.

The V call is TRBV7-9, the J call TRBJ1-3; TRBD1 is a possible D gene (6 bases). The CDR3 is 17 residues long. Germline CDR1 and CDR2: SEHNR and FQNEAQ (reference sequence). The germline V and J ends were trimmed by 0 bases and 6 bases, with 18 bases remaining between them. The CDR3 reads CASSLARQGTDVNTIYF. CDR3 nucleotides: TGTGCCAGCAGCTTAGCGCGGCAGGGGACGGATGTAAACACCATATATTTT.

CDR3 protein: CASSDTGTSGESYF. CDR3 sequence (DNA): TGTGCCAGCAGCGATACCGGGACTAGCGGGGAGTCCTACTTC. V is TRBV5-6 and J is TRBJ2-7; 13 positions agree with TRBD2. Trimming cost V 4 bases and J 13 bases; bases outside gene matches: 11. The CDR3 consists of 14 residues. Germline V CDR1 and CDR2: SGHDT, YYEEEE.

The genes are TRBV7-9 and TRBJ2-1; D is possibly TRBD1 (5 bases). There are 15 residues in the CDR3. V lost 2 bases and J lost 1, with 9 bases in between. Germline V CDR1 and CDR2: SEHNR, FQNEAQ (reference sequence). The CDR3 here is CASSLKGKSYNEQFF. CDR3 DNA: TGTGCCAGCAGCTTAAAGGGGAAATCCTACAATGAGCAGTTCTTC.

This chain joins TRBV9 and TRBJ1-1; possibly TRBD1 for D (6 bases). CDR3 length: 14 amino acids. Germline CDR1 reads SGDLS; CDR2 reads YYNGEE. Trimming removed 2 bases at V and 5 bases at J, with 13 bases between. This chain's CDR3 is CASSVGQSRTEAFF. In DNA form, the CDR3 reads TGTGCCAGCAGCGTGGGACAATCGCGTACTGAAGCTTTCTTT. The complete variable domain, with remaining parts taken from reference TRBV9 and TRBJ1-1, reads DSGVTQTPKHLITATGQRVTLRCSPRSGDLSVYWYQQSLDQGLQFLIQYYNGEERAKGNILERFSAQQFPDLHSELNLSSLELGDSALYFCASSVGQSRTEAFFGQGTRLTVV.

The rearrangement joins TRBV4-2 to TRBJ2-7; 13 positions match TRBD2. The CDR3 totals 15 residues. The junction had 4 bases not matched to a gene; V was cut back by 4 bases and J by 4 bases. From germline, CDR1 is LGHNA and CDR2 YNFKEQ. This CDR3 is CASSLGTSGIYEQYF. The DNA for the CDR3 is TGTGCCAGCAGCCTGGGGACTAGCGGGATTTACGAGCAGTACTTC.

This clone is a singleton in its sample. This chain connects TRBV7-9 to TRBJ2-7; possible D gene TRBD1, 5 bases. Germline-derived CDR1 and CDR2 are SEHNR and FQNEAQ (reference sequence). V was pared by 8 bases and J by 9 bases, with 17 bases between. The CDR3 spans 12 residues. The CDR3 reads CASGDGAGGQYF. CDR3 sequence (DNA): TGTGCCAGCGGAGATGGGGCCGGCGGGCAGTACTTC.